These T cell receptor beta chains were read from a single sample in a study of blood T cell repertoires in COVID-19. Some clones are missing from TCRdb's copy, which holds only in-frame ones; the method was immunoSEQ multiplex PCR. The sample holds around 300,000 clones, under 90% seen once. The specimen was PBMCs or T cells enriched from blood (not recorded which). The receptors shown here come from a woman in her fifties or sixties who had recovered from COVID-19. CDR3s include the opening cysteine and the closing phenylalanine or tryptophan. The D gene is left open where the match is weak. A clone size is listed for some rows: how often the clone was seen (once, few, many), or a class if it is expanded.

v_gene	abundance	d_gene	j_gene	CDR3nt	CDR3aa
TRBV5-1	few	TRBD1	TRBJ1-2	TGCGCCAGCAGCTTGGGGGCCCGACAGGGGGCGGTTGGCTACACCTTC	CASSLGARQGAVGYTF
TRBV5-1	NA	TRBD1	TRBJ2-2	TGCGCCAGCAGCTGGGCAGGGGGAGAGCGTGGGGAGCTGTTTTTT	CASSWAGGERGELFF
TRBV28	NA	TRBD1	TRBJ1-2	TGTGCCAGCAGACCAACAGGGGGCGATGGCTACACCTTC	CASRPTGGDGYTF
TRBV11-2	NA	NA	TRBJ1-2	TGTGCCAGCAGCTTAGAACATCAGGGTCGCTATGGCTACACCTTC	CASSLEHQGRYGYTF
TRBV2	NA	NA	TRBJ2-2	TGTGCCAGCAGGGAATTGACAGAAACCGGGGAGCTGTTTTTT	CASRELTETGELFF
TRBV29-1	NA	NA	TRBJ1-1	TGCAGCGTTGTTCGAGATTCGGCTGAAGCTTTCTTT	CSVVRDSAEAFF
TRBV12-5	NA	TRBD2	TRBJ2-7	TGTGCTAGTGGTTTGGTACTCGGGGGGGTCGAGCAGTACTTC	CASGLVLGGVEQYF
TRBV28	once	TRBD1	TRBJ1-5	TGTGCCAGCACTTCCCCCGGACAGGGTTATGGTCAGCCCCAGCATTTT	CASTSPGQGYGQPQHF
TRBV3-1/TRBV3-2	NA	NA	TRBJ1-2	TGTGCCAGCAGTTACAGGGATGGCTACACCTTC	CASSYRDGYTF
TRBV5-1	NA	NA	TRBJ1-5	TGCGCCAGCAAGGAGGACAGTAGCAATCAGCCCCAGCATTTT	CASKEDSSNQPQHF
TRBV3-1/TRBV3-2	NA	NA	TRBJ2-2	TGTGCCAGCACCCAGACTAGTAACACCGGGGAGCTGTTTTTT	CASTQTSNTGELFF
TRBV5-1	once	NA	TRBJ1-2	TGCGCCAGCAGCTTGGAAGGAGGCTATGGCTACACCTTC	CASSLEGGYGYTF
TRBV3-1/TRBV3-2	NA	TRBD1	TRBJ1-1	TGTGCCAGCAGCCCTAGGGACAGGAACACTGAAGCTTTCTTT	CASSPRDRNTEAFF
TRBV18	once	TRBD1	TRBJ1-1	TGTGCCAGCTCACCACCACGGGCAGGGGGCGCAGGGGCTGAAGCTTTCTTT	CASSPPRAGGAGAEAFF
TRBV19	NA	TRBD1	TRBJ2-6	TGTGCCAGTAGCAACCCACCGTGGGACAGGTCTAAGCCCGACTCTGGGGCCAACGTCCTGACTTTC	CASSNPPWDRSKPDSGANVLTF
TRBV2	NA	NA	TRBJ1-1	TGTGCCAGCAGTGAATTTGGGAGTCGGAACACTGAAGCTTTCTTT	CASSEFGSRNTEAFF
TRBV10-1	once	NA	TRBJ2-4	TGCGCCAGCAGTGAGTCCACAGGGCAAAACATTCAGTACTTC	CASSESTGQNIQYF
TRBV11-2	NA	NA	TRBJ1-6	TGTGCCAGCAGCCCCCGACAATTCGATTCACCCCTCCACTTT	CASSPRQFDSPLHF
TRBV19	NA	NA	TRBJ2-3	TGTGCCAGTAGTCCATCACGGGATACGCAGTATTTT	CASSPSRDTQYF
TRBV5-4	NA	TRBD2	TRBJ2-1	TGTGCCAGCAACTCACCATTGGGGAGGGGAGAGAACAATGAGCAGTTCTTC	CASNSPLGRGENNEQFF
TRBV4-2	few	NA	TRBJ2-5	TGTGCCAGCAGCCAAGACCCTTCTAGCGCCGAGACCCAGTACTTC	CASSQDPSSAETQYF
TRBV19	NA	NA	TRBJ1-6	TGTGCCAGTAGGAGGGGGATACAGAGCTCCTATAATTCACCCCTCCACTTT	CASRRGIQSSYNSPLHF
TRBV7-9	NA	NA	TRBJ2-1	TGTGCCAGCAGCTTAGTTGGGGGAGGCGAGCAGTTCTTC	CASSLVGGGEQFF
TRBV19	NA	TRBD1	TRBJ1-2	TGTGCCACCGCTCAGGGGGCAGGCTATGGCTACACCTTC	CATAQGAGYGYTF